The 9 T cell receptor beta chains in this list originate from one sample, sequenced in a study of human T cells and chemical hapten exposure. TCRdb independently ran MiXCR on the RACE reads; one entry per CDR3 protein. The sample contains approximately 400,000 distinct CDR3 sequences, approximately 5.1% of which appear only once. Regarding time point: patch test 1, 2 weeks after DPC sensitization. Treatment indicated: therapeutic diphenylcyclopropenone sensitization with weekly scalp DPC. The specimen comprised whole blood, sampled in connection with sensitization to the hapten diphenylcyclopropenone (DPC). The source is a woman aged 45-65 years with alopecia areata. Some clones in this sample may be carry-over from other donors' samples.

This clonotype occurred a few times. The rearrangement links TRBV14 to TRBJ1-4, with D perhaps matching TRBD1 (5 bases). The V end lost 2 bases, the J end lost 7 bases, and 11 bases lay between the germline ends. The CDR3 has 14 amino acids. The germline V gene encodes CDR1 SGHDN and CDR2 FVKESK. This CDR3 is CASSQWGSFEKLFF. CDR3 in DNA: TGTGCCAGCAGCCAATGGGGCAGCTTTGAAAAACTGTTTTTT.

This clonotype was counted ten times or more. The chain uses TRBV12-3 or TRBV12-4 and TRBJ1-1; TRBD1 is a possible D gene (5 bases). The CDR3 has 15 residues. With 1 base removed from V and 0 bases from J, the gap between germline ends came to 9 bases. The CDR3 loop reads CASSLVRALNTEAFF. For the CDR3, the DNA is TGTGCCAGCAGTTTAGTCAGGGCTCTGAACACTGAAGCTTTCTTT.

This clonotype showed up many times. This chain joins TRBV5-1 and TRBJ2-3; the D is unclear. This CDR3 has 15 residues. The V gene's germline CDR1 is SGHRS and CDR2 YFSETQ. V was cut by 0 bases and J by 0 bases, with 8 bases left in between. CDR3 DNA: TGCGCCAGCAGCTTGGGACCGCCTAGCACAGATACGCAGTATTTT. Translating gives CASSLGPPSTDTQYF.

This clonotype has at least ten counts. This chain connects TRBV3-1 to TRBJ1-4; D gene unclear. The CDR3 extends over 13 amino acids. The germline CDR1 and CDR2 sequences are LGHDT and YNNKEL (reference sequence). The germline V and J ends were trimmed by 8 bases and 4 bases, with 11 bases remaining between them. The CDR3 protein is CASGSVGNEKLFF. Written as DNA, the CDR3 is TGTGCCAGCGGGTCAGTGGGTAATGAAAAACTGTTTTTT. Full variable domain (rest looked up from reference TRBV3-1 and TRBJ1-4): DTAVSQTPKYLVTQMGNDKSIKCEQNLGHDTMYWYKQDSKKFLKIMFSYNNKELIINETVPNRFSPKSPDKAHLNLHINSLELGDSAVYFCASGSVGNEKLFFGSGTQLSVL.

In its sample, this clonotype was seen many times. The chain employs TRBV4-3 and TRBJ1-6, with a tentative D call TRBD1 (6 bases). The CDR3 has 14 residues. V lost 4 bases, J lost 8 bases, and 12 bases lay in between. The germline gives CDR1 LGHNA, CDR2 YSLEER. This CDR3 is CASSPQGWDSPLHF. The CDR3 DNA sequence: TGCGCCAGCAGCCCACAGGGATGGGATTCACCCCTCCACTTT.

This clonotype occurred a few times. The chain employs TRBV5-1 and TRBJ2-7, with 9 bases that match TRBD2. The CDR3 is 15 amino acids. Per the germline V gene, CDR1 is SGHRS and CDR2 is YFSETQ. Trimming removed 3 bases from V and 3 bases from J; junction bases left unmatched: 7. The CDR3 DNA reads TGCGCCAGCAGCTCCGAGCGGGGGGCCGACTACGAGCAGTACTTC. It is translated as CASSSERGADYEQYF.

This clonotype was counted a few times. The chain combines TRBV6-2 or TRBV6-3 with TRBJ1-1; D unresolved. CDR1 and CDR2 from the germline V gene are MNHEY and SVGEGT. Trimming cost V 3 bases and J 1 base, with 9 bases left between them. There are 14 residues in the CDR3. This chain's CDR3 is CASSYHKPNTEAFF. CDR3 DNA sequence: TGTGCCAGCAGTTATCACAAACCGAACACTGAAGCTTTCTTT.

The sample holds many counts of this clonotype. The V call is TRBV7-9, the J call TRBJ1-2; no clear D. The V and J ends lost 1 base and 8 bases respectively, with 8 bases between them. Germline V gene lookup returns CDR1 SEHNR and CDR2 FQNEAQ (reference sequence). The CDR3 spans 12 residues. In nucleotides, the CDR3 is TGTGCCAGCAGCTTAGAAAGGGAAGGCTACACCTTC. Its protein is CASSLEREGYTF.

This clonotype was counted many times. CDR3 in amino acids: CAWSGLQRLYNEQFF. CDR3 nucleotides: TGTGCCTGGAGCGGTCTACAGCGGCTCTACAATGAGCAGTTCTTC. This chain connects TRBV30 to TRBJ2-1; weak D call: TRBD2 (5 bases). Between the trimmed V and J ends, which lost 3 bases and 3 bases, there was a span of 15 bases. This CDR3 has 15 amino acids. From germline, CDR1 is GTSNPN and CDR2 SVGIG (reference sequence).